This T cell receptor (beta chain) appears in the sequencing data of a study of blood T cell repertoires in COVID-19. Study background: The United States, Italy and Spain were the sources of the acute and convalescent COVID-19 samples. T cells, B-cell-depleted T cells, or PBMCs supplied cDNA or gDNA.

Assignments of participants to cohorts depended upon their own reported clinical history. Measured with immunoSEQ multiplex PCR; TCRdb has only the in-frame clones, and not every one. Among 200,000 to 250,000 clones listed, about 85% were seen once. The CDR3 loop spans 13 amino acids. Trimming pared 8 bases from V and 2 bases from J, leaving 12 bases between. Germline V gives CDR1 LNHDA, CDR2 SQIVND (reference sequence). The chain combines TRBV19 with TRBJ2-5; a possible D gene is TRBD1 (6 bases). The TCR comes from a man aged 25-45 years who had recovered from COVID-19. Material: PBMCs or T cells enriched from blood (not recorded which). The CDR3 DNA is TGTGCCAGTTCACGACAGGTGCAAGAGACCCAGTACTTC. It encodes CASSRQVQETQYF.